The clone carrying this TCR beta chain was counted at least ten times. MiXCR, run by TCRdb on the multiplex PCR reads, gives a single entry per CDR3 protein. Of approximately 22,000 distinct CDR3 sequences listed, about 30% are singletons. The data were obtained in a study of breast tumors, draining lymph nodes, adjacent tissues. Per the germline V gene, CDR1 is SGHVS and CDR2 is FQNEAQ. The ends lost 5 bases at V and 5 bases at J; junction bases unmatched: 6. The CDR3 extends over 14 amino acids. The receptor was isolated from a female donor with breast cancer. Some clones in this sample may be carry-over from other donors' samples. This chain uses TRBV7-8 with TRBJ2-5, with 9 bases fitting TRBD1. The sample comprised breast tumor tissue. DNA of the CDR3: TGTGCCAGCAGCACAACAGGGGGCGGGGAGACCCAGTACTTC. Its translation is CASSTTGGGETQYF.